This T cell receptor beta chain derives from a study of blood T cell repertoires in COVID-19. Across the study: Material from acute and convalescent COVID-19 was sourced from the United States, Italy and Spain. Sources were T cells, B-cell-depleted T cells, or PBMCs; the material itself was cDNA or gDNA.

In the source study's methods: Amplification of reference gene primers provided the estimated nucleated cell counts. The data were produced by immunoSEQ multiplex PCR, yet TCRdb's version contains in-frame clones alone and is incomplete. V, J and clone size were drawn from that table, and D and trimming were deduced from the DNA. Here the sample spans 100,000 to 150,000 clones, about 77% being singletons. CDR3 length equals 11 residues. Looked up from germline, CDR1 is LNHDA and CDR2 is SQIVND (reference sequence). V shed 3 bases and J shed 5 bases, with 5 bases lying between them. This TCR came from a human donor in a cohort sampled during active COVID-19. The V call is TRBV19, the J call TRBJ2-7; D possibly corresponds to TRBD2 (5 bases). Material: peripheral blood. This chain's CDR3 is CASSMRDEQYF. Written as DNA, the CDR3 is TGTGCCAGTAGTATGAGGGACGAGCAGTACTTC.